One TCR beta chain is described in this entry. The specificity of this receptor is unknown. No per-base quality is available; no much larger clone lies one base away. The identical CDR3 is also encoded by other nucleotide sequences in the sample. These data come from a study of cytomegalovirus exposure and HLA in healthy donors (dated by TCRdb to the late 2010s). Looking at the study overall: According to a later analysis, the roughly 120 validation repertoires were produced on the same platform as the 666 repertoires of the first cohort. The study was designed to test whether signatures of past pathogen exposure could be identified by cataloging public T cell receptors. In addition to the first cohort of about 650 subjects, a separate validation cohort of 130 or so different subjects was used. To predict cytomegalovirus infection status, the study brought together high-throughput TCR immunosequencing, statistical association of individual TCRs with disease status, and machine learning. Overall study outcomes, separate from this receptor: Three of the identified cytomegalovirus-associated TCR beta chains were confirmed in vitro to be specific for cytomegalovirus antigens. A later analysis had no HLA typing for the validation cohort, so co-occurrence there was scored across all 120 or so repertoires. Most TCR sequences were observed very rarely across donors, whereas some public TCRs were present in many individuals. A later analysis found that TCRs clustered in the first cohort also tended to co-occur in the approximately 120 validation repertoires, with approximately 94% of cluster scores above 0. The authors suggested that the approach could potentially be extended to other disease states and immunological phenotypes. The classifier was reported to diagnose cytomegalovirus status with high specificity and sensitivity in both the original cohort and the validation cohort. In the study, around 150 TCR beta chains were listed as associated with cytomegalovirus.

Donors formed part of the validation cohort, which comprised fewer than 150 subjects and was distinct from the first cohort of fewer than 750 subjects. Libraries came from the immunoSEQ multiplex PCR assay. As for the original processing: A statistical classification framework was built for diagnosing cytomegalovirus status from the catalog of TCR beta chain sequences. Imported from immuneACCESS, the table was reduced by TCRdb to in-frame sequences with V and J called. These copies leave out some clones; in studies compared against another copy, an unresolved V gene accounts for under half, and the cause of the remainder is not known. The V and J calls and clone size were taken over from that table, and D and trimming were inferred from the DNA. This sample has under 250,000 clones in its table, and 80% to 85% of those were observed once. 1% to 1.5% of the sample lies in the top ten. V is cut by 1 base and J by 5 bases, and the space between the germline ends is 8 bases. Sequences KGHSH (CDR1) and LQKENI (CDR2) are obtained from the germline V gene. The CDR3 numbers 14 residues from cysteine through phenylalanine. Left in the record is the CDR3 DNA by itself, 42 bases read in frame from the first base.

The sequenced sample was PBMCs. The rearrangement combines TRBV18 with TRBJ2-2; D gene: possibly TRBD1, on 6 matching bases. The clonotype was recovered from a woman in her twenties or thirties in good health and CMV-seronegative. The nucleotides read TGTGCCAGCTCACCACGAGGGGGAACCGGGGAGCTGTTTTTT. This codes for CASSPRGGTGELFF.